The T cell receptor beta chain under discussion was sequenced for a study of identical twins. Study-wide results and caveats: When twins shared out-of-frame alpha sequences, those sequences had excess low generation probability. Twins' surplus sharing was weaker for beta out-of-frame sequences. Reduced insertions were recorded for abundant cord blood beta clonotypes, with no such pattern in memory repertoires.

Germline V gives CDR1 MDHEN, CDR2 SYDVKM. The CDR3 covers 12 residues. With regard to this clonotype: Its antigen is as yet unknown. One end of the junction varies from germline; a read error may be responsible.

TCRdb redid the calling of the 5' RACE reads with MiXCR, one entry per CDR3 protein. The table has 550,000 to 700,000 distinct CDR3 sequences, less than 25% seen once. These same data were also listed under a study on T cells expressing NK-cell markers. That report notes: CD3+CD56+NKG2C+, CD3+CD56+NKG2C- and CD3+CD56-NKG2C+ T cells, once sorted, supplied the TCR beta repertoires.

The clonotype originates from a woman aged 18-29 years in good health. Sequenced sample: PBMCs. The chain has TRBV28 and TRBJ1-1; TRBD1 matches 7 bases. This chain's CDR3 is CTAENRGAEAFF. DNA of the CDR3: TGCACCGCTGAGAACAGGGGAGCTGAAGCTTTCTTT.